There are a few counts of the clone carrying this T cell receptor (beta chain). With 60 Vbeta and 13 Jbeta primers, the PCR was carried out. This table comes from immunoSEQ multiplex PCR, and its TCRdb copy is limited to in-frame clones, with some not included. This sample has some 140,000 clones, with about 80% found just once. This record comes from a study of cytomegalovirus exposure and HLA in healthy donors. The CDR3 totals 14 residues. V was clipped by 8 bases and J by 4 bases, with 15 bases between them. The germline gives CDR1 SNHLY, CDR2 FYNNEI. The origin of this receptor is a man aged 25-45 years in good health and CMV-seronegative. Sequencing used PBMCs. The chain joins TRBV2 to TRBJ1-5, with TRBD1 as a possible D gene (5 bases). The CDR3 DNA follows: TGTGCCAGCCAAGCTGAATCAGGGAATCAGCCCCAGCATTTT. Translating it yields CASQAESGNQPQHF.